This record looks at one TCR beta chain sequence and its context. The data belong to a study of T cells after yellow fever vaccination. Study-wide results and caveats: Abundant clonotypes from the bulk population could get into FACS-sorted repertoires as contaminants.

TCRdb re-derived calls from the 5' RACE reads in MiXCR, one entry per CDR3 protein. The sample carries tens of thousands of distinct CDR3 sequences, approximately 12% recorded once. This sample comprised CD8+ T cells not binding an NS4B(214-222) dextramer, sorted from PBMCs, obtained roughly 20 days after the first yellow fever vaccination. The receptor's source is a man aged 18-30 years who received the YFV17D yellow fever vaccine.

The CDR3 sequence is CASSLPYLNTEAFF. CDR3 DNA: TGTGCCAGCAGTCTTCCATACCTGAACACTGAAGCTTTCTTT. The chain couples TRBV5-6 to TRBJ1-1, with D unresolved. The CDR3 contains 14 residues. Trimming took 5 bases from V and 0 from J, leaving 11 bases between them. Germline V CDR1 and CDR2: SGHDT, YYEEEE.